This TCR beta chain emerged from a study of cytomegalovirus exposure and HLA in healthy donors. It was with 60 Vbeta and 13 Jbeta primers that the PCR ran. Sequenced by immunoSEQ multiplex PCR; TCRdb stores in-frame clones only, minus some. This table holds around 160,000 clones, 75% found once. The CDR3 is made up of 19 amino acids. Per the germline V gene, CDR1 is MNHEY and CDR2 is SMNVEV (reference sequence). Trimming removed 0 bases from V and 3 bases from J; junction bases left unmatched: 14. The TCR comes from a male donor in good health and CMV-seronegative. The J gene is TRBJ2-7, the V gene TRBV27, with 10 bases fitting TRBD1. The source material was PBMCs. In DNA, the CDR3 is TGTGCCAGCAGTTTATCGAGGAAGGGACAGGGGAAGGCGGGCTACGAGCAGTACTTC. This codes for CASSLSRKGQGKAGYEQYF.